This T cell receptor (beta chain) was observed in a study of PD-1 blockade in classical Hodgkin lymphoma. Study-wide findings and caveats: Lower baseline TCR diversity was reported for newly diagnosed patients than for healthy donors.

On this clone: Its antigen is undetermined.

The data were produced by immunoSEQ multiplex PCR, yet TCRdb's version contains in-frame clones alone and is incomplete. The data show around 17,000 clones, with 85% seen just once and 1% held by the top ten. All the patients suffered relapse after autologous stem cell transplantation, and brentuximab vedotin exposure differed. Purified CD4+ T cells were obtained from thawed PBMCs through magnetic negative selection. V shed 7 bases and J shed 4 bases, with 17 bases lying between them. The germline CDR1 and CDR2 sequences are SGHAT and FQNNGV. CDR3 length: 14 amino acids. V and J are TRBV11-2 and TRBJ2-7; maybe TRBD1 (6 bases). The receptor comes from a human donor with classical Hodgkin lymphoma. Specimen: CD4+ T cells from blood, collected at baseline. In DNA form, the CDR3 reads TGTGCCAGCACCCCCCTGCCACAGGGATACGAGCAGTACTTC. Amino acid sequence: CASTPLPQGYEQYF.